This is a list of T cell receptor beta chains from one sample in a study of shared clonotypes between healthy human individuals. Profiling relied on immunoSEQ multiplex PCR, and the TCRdb table lists in-frame clones only, not all of them. In the table there are fewer than 2.5 million clones, 90% to 95% of which are singletons. The sample comprised naive CD4+ T cells from PBMCs. These receptors came from a man in his late teens or twenties in good health. Some clones in this sample may be carry-over from other donors' samples. The CDR3 runs from the conserved cysteine through the conserved F or W.

v_call	j_call	cdr3_aa
TRBV5-1	TRBJ2-1	CASSLESSTMYNEQFF
TRBV6-1	TRBJ2-7	CASSDGGHEQYF
TRBV6-6	TRBJ1-1	CASSYSIVTEAFF
TRBV19	TRBJ2-5	CASSIRDRGEETQYF
TRBV5-1	TRBJ1-1	CASSPDRANTEAFF
TRBV6-1	TRBJ2-3	CASSDLRGDTQYF
TRBV5-1	TRBJ1-2	CASSFEWGQSNYGYTF
TRBV5-1	TRBJ2-7	CASSLRTSGDSYEQYF
TRBV7-9	TRBJ2-7	CASSFTLGEQYF
TRBV11-1	TRBJ2-7	CASSLLQGAYEQYF
TRBV30	TRBJ1-5	CAWNTGAHLNQPQHF
TRBV19	TRBJ2-3	CASSIQGGWTDTQYF
TRBV29-1	TRBJ2-1	CSALGAVSSYNEQFF
TRBV28	TRBJ2-3	CASSSPGLAGAIDTQYF
TRBV6-5	TRBJ2-7	CASSYTDSPRHEQYF
TRBV28	TRBJ1-2	CASSVGAGTGMWYTF
TRBV7-9	TRBJ1-4	CASSLSPATNEKLFF
TRBV7-2	TRBJ2-1	CASSSIPFSFEQFF
TRBV28	TRBJ2-5	CASSPGLAGGETQYF
TRBV6-1	TRBJ2-5	CASSELAGGAKETQYF
TRBV19	TRBJ1-4	CASSSGLRLTNEKLFF
TRBV6-1	TRBJ1-3	CASSLAPQARNTIYF
TRBV2	TRBJ1-2	CASSEQGSGYTF
TRBV29-1	TRBJ2-2	CSVDKGLGFSGELFF
TRBV6-6	TRBJ1-5	CASSYPGGGSNQPQHF
TRBV4-2	TRBJ2-1	CASSPGTGGNEQFF
TRBV9	TRBJ1-2	CASSVGIGFNYGYTF
TRBV7-8	TRBJ2-2	CASSSPTGGTGELFF